A single T cell receptor beta chain is shown here with its context. What it binds is unknown. A junction end diverges from the germline sequence, so it may reflect a read error. CDR1 and CDR2 from the germline V gene are SGHTA and FQGTGA. The CDR3 length is 18 residues. The source of the sample is a study of T cells after yellow fever vaccination. Study context: The fractions with low cell numbers were processed using SMART-Seq v4 Ultra Low Input.

Study findings and constraints: Subsequent to the booster, the majority of primary-vaccination clones reappeared (around 97% CD4, more than 70% CD8).

TCRdb fed the 5' RACE reads into MiXCR, producing one record per CDR3 protein. This repertoire shows about 240,000 distinct CDR3 sequences, less than 8.5% found once; its top ten account for roughly 0.9%. Sequencing used CD4+ T cells sorted from PBMCs, obtained 15 days after the yellow fever booster vaccination. This chain links TRBV7-3 with TRBJ2-2; tentatively, D is TRBD1 or TRBD2 (6 bases each). The TCR originated in a man in his thirties or forties who received the YFV17D yellow fever vaccine. The CDR3 loop is CACSRRGFSGVDSGELFF. The CDR3 nucleotides read TGTGCCTGCAGCCGCCGGGGGTTTTCGGGGGTGGACAGCGGGGAGCTGTTTTTT.